This passage covers 18 T cell receptor beta chains from one sample sequenced in a study of blood T cell repertoires in COVID-19. Sequencing used immunoSEQ multiplex PCR; TCRdb keeps in-frame clones, though not all of them. The sample has under 500,000 clones; approximately 90% are singletons. The sample comprised peripheral blood. The source of these receptors is a woman aged 30 to 39 with acute or convalescent COVID-19.

This clone occurred once. This chain links TRBV5-4 with TRBJ2-3; 9 nucleotides line up with TRBD1. CDR3 length: 16 amino acids. Germline trimming cut 1 base from V and 4 bases from J; bases unmatched to any gene: 7. The germline V gene has CDR1 SGHNT and CDR2 YYREEE (reference sequence). The CDR3 loop reads CASSLRTGVFADTQYF. CDR3 DNA sequence: TGTGCCAGCAGCTTGAGGACAGGGGTGTTCGCAGATACGCAGTATTTT.

This rearrangement joins TRBV7-9 to TRBJ2-2, with 13 bases fitting TRBD2. The CDR3 sequence is 17 residues long. Trimming took 5 bases from V and 3 from J; bases not matched to a gene: 6. Per germline, CDR1 SEHNR and CDR2 FQNEAQ (reference sequence). The CDR3 sequence is CASSPGTSGVYTGELFF. CDR3 nucleotide sequence: TGTGCCAGCAGCCCCGGGACTAGCGGGGTTTACACCGGGGAGCTGTTTTTT.

This clone was recorded only once. This chain connects TRBV7-9 to TRBJ1-3; tentatively, D is TRBD1 (6 bases). This CDR3 region has 13 residues. From germline, CDR1 is SEHNR and CDR2 FQNEAQ (reference sequence). Trimming pared 5 bases from V and 4 bases from J, leaving 9 bases between. The CDR3 region has the DNA TGTGCCAGCAGCCGTGGACAGGGAAACACCATATATTTT. Translating gives CASSRGQGNTIYF. The variable domain in full, completed from reference TRBV7-9 and TRBJ1-3, reads DTGVSQNPRHKITKRGQNVTFRCDPISEHNRLYWYRQTLGQGPEFLTYFQNEAQLEKSRLLSDRFSAERPKGSFSTLEIQRTEQGDSAMYLCASSRGQGNTIYFGEGSWLTVV.

CDR3 amino acids: CASSLTLYSGTQTDTQYF. CDR3 bases: TGTGCCAGCAGCTTGACCTTATATAGCGGGACACAGACAGATACGCAGTATTTT. The chain is built from TRBV5-4 and TRBJ2-3; 8 bases fit TRBD2. The CDR3 is made up of 18 amino acids. Looked up from germline, CDR1 is SGHNT and CDR2 is YYREEE (reference sequence). Trimming cost V 1 base and J 3 bases; bases outside gene matches: 13.

The chain employs TRBV21-1 and TRBJ1-5. TRBV21-1 represents a pseudogene. The CDR3 contains 14 residues. The CDR3 reads CASSQPGGFQPQHF. The DNA for the CDR3 is TGTGCCAGCAGCCAACCCGGGGGGTTTCAGCCCCAGCATTTT.

The genes are TRBV27 and TRBJ2-1, with TRBD1 matching 12 bases. In germline, CDR1 is MNHEY, CDR2 SMNVEV (reference sequence). The J segment lost 10 bases and the V segment lost 7 bases, leaving 8 bases of the junction unmatched. The CDR3 runs 14 residues. The DNA for the CDR3 is TGTGCCAGCACCGGGGACAGGGGGCGGGGGGAGCAGTTCTTC. Its protein is CASTGDRGRGEQFF.

This clone was picked up one time. The chain combines TRBV5-1 with TRBJ1-2; perhaps TRBD1 as D (6 bases). V lost 0 bases to trimming and J lost 8 bases, with 8 bases between them. This CDR3 region has 12 residues. CDR1 and CDR2 (germline): SGHRS, YFSETQ. The CDR3 loop is CASSLGGQGYTF. The CDR3 coding sequence is TGCGCCAGCAGCTTGGGGGGACAAGGCTACACCTTC.

The chain employs TRBV7-6 and TRBJ1-6, with a possible D match to TRBD1 (5 bases). Trimming left V 5 bases short and J 9 bases short, with 14 bases between. The V gene's germline CDR1 is SGHVS and CDR2 FNYEAQ. The CDR3 extends over 14 amino acids. The CDR3 here is CASSPQGGGSPLHF. DNA of the CDR3: TGTGCCAGCAGCCCTCAGGGTGGCGGTTCACCCCTCCACTTT.

The chain is built from TRBV2 and TRBJ1-1; TRBD1 aligns across 7 bases. This CDR3 has 13 amino acids. CDR1 is SNHLY and CDR2 is FYNNEI in the germline V gene. J was trimmed by 4 bases and V by 4 bases; bases with no gene match: 3. The CDR3 region has the DNA TGTGCCAGCAGTGCGACAGGGCGCACTGAAGCTTTCTTT. It specifies CASSATGRTEAFF.

CDR3 nucleotide sequence: TGTGCCAGCAGCTTAGGCGGGGGGAGTTCTGGGGCCAACGTCCTGACTTTC. The encoded protein is CASSLGGGSSGANVLTF. The chain joins TRBV7-2 to TRBJ2-6; 8 nucleotides line up with TRBD2. The CDR3 runs to 17 residues. V lost 1 base to trimming and J lost 1 base; unmatched junction nucleotides: 3. The germline gives CDR1 SGHTA, CDR2 FQGNSA.

Only one count was recorded for this clone. This chain links TRBV12-3 or TRBV12-4 with TRBJ1-1, with TRBD1 matching over 8 bases. The CDR3 length is 12 residues. Trimming at V came to 6 bases and at J to 7 bases, leaving 4 bases not matched to a gene. CDR3 residues: CASSAQGDEAFF. In nucleotides, the CDR3 is TGTGCCAGCAGCGCACAGGGGGATGAAGCTTTCTTT.

This clone has just a few counts. Within the sample, other DNA sequences also encode this same CDR3. The genes are TRBV19 and TRBJ2-2, with D possibly TRBD2 on 5 matching bases. The CDR3 is 16 residues long. With 3 bases removed from V and 0 bases from J, the gap between germline ends came to 11 bases. CDR1 is LNHDA, CDR2 SQIVND, per germline (reference sequence). The CDR3 coding sequence is TGTGCCAGTAGTATTTTGGGGAGTGCGAACACCGGGGAGCTGTTTTTT. The encoded protein is CASSILGSANTGELFF.

This clone has a single count. This chain joins TRBV24-1 and TRBJ2-5; TRBD1 matches at 9 bases. CDR3 length: 16 amino acids. V gave up 3 bases and J gave up 3 bases; unmatched junction bases: 7. CDR1 and CDR2 (germline): KGHDR, SFDVKD. CDR3 coding DNA: TGTGCCACCAGTGATCCGGGACAGGGAATTGAAGAGACCCAGTACTTC. Amino acid sequence: CATSDPGQGIEETQYF.

The J gene is TRBJ2-5, the V gene TRBV15; TRBD2 matches 16 bases. Trimming removed 3 bases from V and 2 bases from J; junction bases left unmatched: 6. CDR3 length: 18 amino acids. Per the germline V gene, CDR1 is LNHNV and CDR2 is YYDKDF (reference sequence). DNA of the CDR3: TGTGCCACCAGCAGGCCGGGACTAGCGGGGGGGCAGCAAGAGACCCAGTACTTC. Translation gives CATSRPGLAGGQQETQYF.

J is TRBJ1-6 and V is TRBV19, with a weak D call TRBD1 (5 bases). The V gene lost 4 bases and the J gene lost 1 base, with 8 bases spanning the gap. Germline V gene lookup returns CDR1 LNHDA and CDR2 SQIVND (reference sequence). This CDR3 is built from 15 residues. The CDR3 DNA reads TGTGCCAGTAGTAGCGGGGGTTCCTATAATTCACCCCTCCACTTT. It is translated as CASSSGGSYNSPLHF. The variable domain in full, with the rest retrieved from reference TRBV19 and TRBJ1-6, is DGGITQSPKYLFRKEGQNVTLSCEQNLNHDAMYWYRQDPGQGLRLIYYSQIVNDFQKGDIAEGYSVSREKKESFPLTVTSAQKNPTAFYLCASSSGGSYNSPLHFGNGTRLTVT.

V usage is TRBV28 and J usage is TRBJ1-3; no clear D. This CDR3 has 12 residues. In germline, CDR1 is MDHEN, CDR2 SYDVKM. With 8 bases removed from V and 4 bases from J, the gap between germline ends came to 9 bases. Written as DNA, the CDR3 is TGTGCCAGCGAGGAGAAAGGAAACACCATATATTTT. As protein: CASEEKGNTIYF.

The chain carries TRBV19 and TRBJ2-7; D is possibly TRBD2 (6 bases). Germline values: CDR1 LNHDA, CDR2 SQIVND (reference sequence). The V gene lost 2 bases and the J gene lost 2 bases, with 19 bases spanning the gap. This CDR3 spans 17 amino acids. CDR3 protein: CASSITPRRGSPYEQYF. The CDR3 coding sequence is TGTGCCAGTAGTATAACCCCTCGGCGGGGCAGTCCCTACGAGCAGTACTTC.

This clone has just one count. This rearrangement joins TRBV13 to TRBJ2-1; D is unclear. V lost 1 base and J lost 9, with 13 bases in between. CDR1 is PRHDT and CDR2 is FYEKMQ in the germline V gene (reference sequence). The CDR3 loop spans 14 amino acids. CDR3 region: CASSLVPLGVEQFF. CDR3 in DNA: TGTGCCAGCAGCTTAGTTCCCCTCGGAGTTGAGCAGTTCTTC.